This T cell receptor (beta chain) was profiled in a study of blood T cell repertoires in COVID-19. About the research overall: The cDNA or gDNA used as material had been derived from T cells, B-cell-depleted T cells, or PBMCs.

The CDR3 is made up of 14 amino acids. Trimming took off 4 bases at V and 1 base at J, with 10 bases between the two ends. CDR1 MNHEY and CDR2 SVGAGI come from the germline V gene. Original data processing: Using reference gene primer amplification, nucleated cell counts were estimated. Produced via immunoSEQ multiplex PCR; TCRdb's table is partial and in-frame only. The V and J calls and clone size come from that table; D and trimming were worked out from the DNA. The sample lists 180,000 or so clones, 70% to 85% occurring once. The rearrangement links TRBV6-5 to TRBJ1-1; tentative D call: TRBD1 (5 bases). The clonotype originates from a human donor with acute or convalescent COVID-19. The donor label of this sample is uncertain. Sequenced sample: peripheral blood. CDR3 nucleotides: TGTGCCAGCAGTTGGGCAGGGTCGAACACTGAAGCTTTCTTT. Protein sequence: CASSWAGSNTEAFF.